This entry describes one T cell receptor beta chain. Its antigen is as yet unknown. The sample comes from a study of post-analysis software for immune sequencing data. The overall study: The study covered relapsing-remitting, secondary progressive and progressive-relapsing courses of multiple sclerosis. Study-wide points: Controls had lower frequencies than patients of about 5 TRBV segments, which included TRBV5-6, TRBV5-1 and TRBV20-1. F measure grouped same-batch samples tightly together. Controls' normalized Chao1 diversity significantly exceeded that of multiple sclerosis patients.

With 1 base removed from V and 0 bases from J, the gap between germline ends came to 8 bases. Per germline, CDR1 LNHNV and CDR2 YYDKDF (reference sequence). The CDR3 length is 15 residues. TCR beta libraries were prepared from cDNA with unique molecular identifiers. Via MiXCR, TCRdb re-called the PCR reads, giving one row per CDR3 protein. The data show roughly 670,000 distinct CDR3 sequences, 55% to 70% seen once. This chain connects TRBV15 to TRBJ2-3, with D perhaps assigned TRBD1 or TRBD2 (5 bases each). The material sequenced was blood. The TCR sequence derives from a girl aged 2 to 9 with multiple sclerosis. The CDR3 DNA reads TGTGCCACCAGCAGAGGAGGGGCCAGCACAGATACGCAGTATTTT. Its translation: CATSRGGASTDTQYF.